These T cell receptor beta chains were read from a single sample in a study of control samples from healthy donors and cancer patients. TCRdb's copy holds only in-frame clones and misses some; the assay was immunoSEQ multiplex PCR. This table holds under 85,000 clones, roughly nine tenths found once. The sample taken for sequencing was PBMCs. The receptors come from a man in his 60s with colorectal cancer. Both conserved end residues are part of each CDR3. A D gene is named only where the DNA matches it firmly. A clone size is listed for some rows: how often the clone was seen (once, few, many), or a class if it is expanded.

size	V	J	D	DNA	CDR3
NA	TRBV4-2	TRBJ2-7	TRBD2	TGTGCCAGCAGCCAAGAACTAGCGGGGGGGCAGGAGCAGTACTTC	CASSQELAGGQEQYF
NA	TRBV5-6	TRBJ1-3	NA	TGTGCCAGCAGCTCCCCGGGGGGGTCTGGAAACACCATATATTTT	CASSSPGGSGNTIYF
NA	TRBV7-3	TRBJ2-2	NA	TGTGCCAGCAGCTTAACTGCCCTCCCAGGGTCCGGGGAGCTGTTTTTT	CASSLTALPGSGELFF
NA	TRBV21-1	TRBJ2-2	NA	TGTGCCAGCAGCTGGCGGGGGCCCGGGGAGCTGTTTTTT	CASSWRGPGELFF
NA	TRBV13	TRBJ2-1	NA	TGTGCCAGCAGCCGACGGGGGCCGAACAATGAGCAGTTCTTC	CASSRRGPNNEQFF
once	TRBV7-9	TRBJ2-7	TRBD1	TGTGCCAGCCTGAAGGCCGGACAGGGTACCTACGAGCAGTACTTC	CASLKAGQGTYEQYF
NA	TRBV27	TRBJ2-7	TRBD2	TGTGCCAGCACCTGGGGGGGCGAGCAGTACTTC	CASTWGGEQYF
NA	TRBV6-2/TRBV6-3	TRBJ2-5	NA	TGTGCCAGCAGCCCTTATCCCCCCGAAAACCAAGAGACCCAGTACTTC	CASSPYPPENQETQYF
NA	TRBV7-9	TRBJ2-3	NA	TGTGCCAGCCGCCAAGGCGGCGCTAGCACAGATACGCAGTATTTT	CASRQGGASTDTQYF
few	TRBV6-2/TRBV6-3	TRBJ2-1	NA	TGTGCCAGCAGTTACTGGGGGTCGGGCCCCTACAATGAGCAGTTCTTC	CASSYWGSGPYNEQFF
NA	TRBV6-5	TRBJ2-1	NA	TGTGCCAGCAGTCGGACCCAGGGGACCTACAATGAGCAGTTCTTC	CASSRTQGTYNEQFF
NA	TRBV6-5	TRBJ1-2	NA	TGTGCCAGCATCCCGGGGGCCGGCTATGGCTACACCTTC	CASIPGAGYGYTF
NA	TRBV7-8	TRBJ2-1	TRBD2	TGTGCCAGCAGGCGGACTAGCGGGGGGGCCCATGAGCAGTTCTTC	CASRRTSGGAHEQFF